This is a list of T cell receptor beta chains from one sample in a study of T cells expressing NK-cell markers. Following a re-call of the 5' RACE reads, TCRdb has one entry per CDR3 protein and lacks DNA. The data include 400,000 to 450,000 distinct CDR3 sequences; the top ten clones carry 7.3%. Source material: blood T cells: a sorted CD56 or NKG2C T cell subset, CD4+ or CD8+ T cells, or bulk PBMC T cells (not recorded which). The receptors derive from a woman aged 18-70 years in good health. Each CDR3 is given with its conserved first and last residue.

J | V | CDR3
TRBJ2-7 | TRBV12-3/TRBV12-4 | CASSFIAGSYEQYF
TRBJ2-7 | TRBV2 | CSQASSLEQYF
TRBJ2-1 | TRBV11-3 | CASSLALAGAAQFF
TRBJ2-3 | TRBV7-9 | CASSVSQGIGITQYF
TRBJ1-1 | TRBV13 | CASNLRPPWVNTEAFF
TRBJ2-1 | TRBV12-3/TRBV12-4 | CASSPGLAGRLRTFF
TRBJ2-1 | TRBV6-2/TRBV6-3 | CASTLGITSGLTNEQFF
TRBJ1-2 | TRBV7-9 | CASSPRDYGYTF
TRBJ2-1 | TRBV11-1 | CASSFPREGWGQDMNEQFF
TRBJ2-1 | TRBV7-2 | CASSLLLGYNEQFF
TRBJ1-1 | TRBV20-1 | CSAADGRNTEAFF
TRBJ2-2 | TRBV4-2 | CASSKRGSREYSGELFF
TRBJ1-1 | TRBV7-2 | CASSLAGGRNTEAFF
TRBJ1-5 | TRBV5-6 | CASSLGQGQPQHF
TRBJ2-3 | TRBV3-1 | CASSRESGDTQYF
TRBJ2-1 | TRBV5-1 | CASAPLGSSYNEQFF
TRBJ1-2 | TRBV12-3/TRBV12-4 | CASSFPGAPGGYTF
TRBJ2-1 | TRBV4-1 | CASSQVPDSDEQFF
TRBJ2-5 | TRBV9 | CASSWDSGQTQYF
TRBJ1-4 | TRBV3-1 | CASSQAGQGEKLFF
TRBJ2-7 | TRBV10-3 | CATVESAGTSGSYEQYF
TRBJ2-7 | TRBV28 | CASSLSLAGSSYEQYF
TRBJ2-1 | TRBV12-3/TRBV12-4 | CASKKYAGEGSEQFF
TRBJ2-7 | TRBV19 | CATRPDILAYEQYF
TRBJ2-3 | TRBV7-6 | CASSPDRGTDTQYF
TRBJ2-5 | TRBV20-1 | CSARDGGRETQYF
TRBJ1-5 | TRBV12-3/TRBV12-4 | CASSLPPRGGNQPQHF
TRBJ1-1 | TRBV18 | CASSPYRDRNTEAFF
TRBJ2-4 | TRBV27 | CASSARWGNIQYF
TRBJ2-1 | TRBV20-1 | CSARDYVESQFF
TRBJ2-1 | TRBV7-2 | CASSLLGTGGRQNEQFF
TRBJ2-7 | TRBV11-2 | CASREFTSGSYEQYF
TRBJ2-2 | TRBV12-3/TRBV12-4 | CASSSPQEPGELFF
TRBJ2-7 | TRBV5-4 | CASSTGLAGGYEQYF
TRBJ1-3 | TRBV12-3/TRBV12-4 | CASSSTYRGPEGDTIYF
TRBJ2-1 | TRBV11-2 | CASSLFLGGSYNEQFF
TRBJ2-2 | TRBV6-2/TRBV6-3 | CAVGLADGELFF
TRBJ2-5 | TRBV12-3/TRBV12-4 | CASVVGALETQYF
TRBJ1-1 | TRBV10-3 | CAISDGGQEKGEAFF
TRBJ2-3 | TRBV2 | CASSGAGVRTDTQYF
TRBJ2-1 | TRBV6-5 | CASSWYSGGGNEQFF
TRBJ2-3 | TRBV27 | CASSLSGGRIFVTDTQYF
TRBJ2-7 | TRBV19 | CASSGASGSYEQYF
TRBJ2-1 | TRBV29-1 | CSTGLAGGGEQFF
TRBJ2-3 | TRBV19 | CASSTSTSGTDTQYF
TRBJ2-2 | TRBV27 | CASSLSLVGELFF
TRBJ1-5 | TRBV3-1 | CASSTGKENQPQHF
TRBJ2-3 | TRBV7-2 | CASSLAGDFTDTQYF
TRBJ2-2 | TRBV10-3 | CAIGQSPGELFF
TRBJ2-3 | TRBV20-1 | CSARGDLGGPDTQYF
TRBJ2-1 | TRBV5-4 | CASAPGDSYNEQFF
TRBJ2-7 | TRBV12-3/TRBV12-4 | CASTPDRGVYEQYF
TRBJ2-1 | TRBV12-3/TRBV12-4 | CASSRPGQGHNEQFF
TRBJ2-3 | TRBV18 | CASSPSRRHSTDTQYF
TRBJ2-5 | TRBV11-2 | CASSLNQIETQYF
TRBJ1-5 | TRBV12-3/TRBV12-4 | CASSTGPEYSNQPQHF
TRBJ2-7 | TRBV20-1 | CSAAASLAGGYEQYF